This record concerns one TCR beta chain sequence. What this receptor recognizes is not known. Per-base quality was not reported, and no clone a single base away is much larger than it. Spanning cysteine to phenylalanine, the CDR3 consists of 13 amino acids. Of all the DNA, just the CDR3 is kept, 39 bases in frame from base 1. The germline V end is reduced by 6 bases and the J end by 5 bases; junction bases left unmatched: 2. To demonstrate the VDJtools post-analysis software, TCR beta repertoires were profiled from the peripheral blood of 13 young patients with multiple sclerosis. The multiple sclerosis patients were children and adolescents between roughly 6 and 15 years of age. These data belong to a study of post-analysis software for immune sequencing data (dated by TCRdb to the mid-2010s). Looking at the study overall: Recorded disease courses included relapsing-remitting, secondary progressive and progressive-relapsing multiple sclerosis, with some patients lacking subtype annotation. The patient repertoires were compared against approximately twelve previously published healthy control repertoires obtained from donors aged about 6 to 26 years. A subset of samples was prepared in parallel using single-end sample barcoding, then pooled and co-amplified after Illumina adapter ligation. What the research found in general, with its limitations: The multiple sclerosis patient group was slightly younger than the control group. Strong co-clustering of samples prepared in the same batch was shown by direct clustering with F measure, prompting a batch-effect correction. Patients showed significantly higher frequencies than controls for a handful of TRBV segments, among them TRBV5-6, TRBV5-1 and TRBV20-1. Significantly lower normalized Chao1 diversity was found in multiple sclerosis patients than in controls, suggesting substantial peripheral T-cell clonal expansion.

Library method: PCR. TCRdb records Illumina HiSeq 2500 as the sequencer. To reduce PCR and sequencing biases, unique molecular identifiers were incorporated into the TCR beta cDNA libraries. Roughly 0.5 million cDNA molecules were obtained per 1 to 10 million input T cells, so each molecule approximated one T cell. The same protocol used for the earlier healthy control dataset was applied to prepare and sequence the patient libraries. Within a given batch, samples were prepared together, multiplexed and sequenced on the same HiSeq lane. In the source study's methods: Raw barcoded reads were processed with MIGEC, and single-read molecular identifier groups were discarded before consensus assembly and CDR3 extraction. VDJtools was used for post-analysis of the clonotype tables, and diversity was normalized by down-sampling every dataset to the size of the smallest sample. To correct batch-related cross-sample contamination, repertoire overlap clustering matched CDR3 amino acid sequences but not nucleotide sequences. TCRdb reanalyzed the raw reads on its own, using fastp at Q25 for trimming and MiXCR for clone calling, and kept in-frame beta chains. CDR3 protein duplicates are merged, each entry listing the most common genes and DNA. What appears here as the V and J calls and clone size reflects TCRdb's work, not the paper's. The sample records about 200,000 distinct CDR3 sequences, over 25% of which are singletons. The ten largest clonotypes hold more than 3% of the sample.

This chain joins TRBV12-3 or TRBV12-4 to TRBJ2-4, with 9 central nucleotides matching TRBD1. This sequence was found in a girl aged 2-17 years with multiple sclerosis. The sample was blood. The nucleotide sequence reads as follows: TGTGCCAGCAGGGGGACAGGGCAAAACATTCAGTACTTC. Its coded protein is CASRGTGQNIQYF.